Included here is one TCR beta chain sequence, with context. The antigen is not known. Primers used in a second PCR of about 6 to 12 cycles were a sample-barcoded 5' primer and a J-beta primer mix. Each cDNA molecule carried a tag from a template-switch adaptor that contained 12 random nucleotides. TCRdb redid the calling of the 5' RACE reads with MiXCR, one entry per CDR3 protein. The sample shows some 930,000 distinct CDR3 sequences, about 27% of them seen only once. Every sample had a minimum of 6 million PBMCs isolated. This CDR3 contains 17 residues. Germline CDR1 SGDLS, CDR2 YYNGEE. The J segment lost 0 bases and the V segment lost 4 bases, leaving 8 bases of the junction unmatched. The data originate from a study of blood T cells in healthy people across ages. Study-wide findings and caveats: Roughly linear declines in TCR beta diversity per million T cells occurred with age.

This sample also appeared in a second study, on T cells of mothers and their children. Turning to that study: Sample barcodes and 2-4 random nucleotides were added by the M1S primer of the second PCR.

Sequencing input: blood. This clonotype was sampled from a woman aged 40-49 years in good health. The chain carries TRBV9 and TRBJ2-2; 8 bases fit TRBD1. The chain's CDR3 is CASSPRPGQANTGELFF. In DNA form, the CDR3 reads TGTGCCAGCAGCCCTCGGCCGGGACAGGCGAACACCGGGGAGCTGTTTTTT.